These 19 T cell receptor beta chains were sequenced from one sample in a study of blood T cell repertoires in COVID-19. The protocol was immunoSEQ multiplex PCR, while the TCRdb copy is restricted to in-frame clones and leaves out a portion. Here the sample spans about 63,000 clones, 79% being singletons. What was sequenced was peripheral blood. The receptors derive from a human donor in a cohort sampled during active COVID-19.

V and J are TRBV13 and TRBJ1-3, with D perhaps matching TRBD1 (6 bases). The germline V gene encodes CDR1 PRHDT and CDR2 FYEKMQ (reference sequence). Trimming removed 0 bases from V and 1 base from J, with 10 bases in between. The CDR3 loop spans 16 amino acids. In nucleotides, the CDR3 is TGTGCCAGCAGCTTAGGCAGGGGAAGATCTGGAAACACCATATATTTT. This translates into CASSLGRGRSGNTIYF.

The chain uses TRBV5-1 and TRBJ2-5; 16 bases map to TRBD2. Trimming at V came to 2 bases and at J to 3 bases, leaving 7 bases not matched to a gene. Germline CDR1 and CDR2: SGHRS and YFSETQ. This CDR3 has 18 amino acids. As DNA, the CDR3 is TGCGCCAGCAGCTTTTCGGGACTAGCGGGAGGGACTAAAGAGACCCAGTACTTC. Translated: CASSFSGLAGGTKETQYF. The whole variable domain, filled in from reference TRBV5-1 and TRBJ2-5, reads KAGVTQTPRYLIKTRGQQVTLSCSPISGHRSVSWYQQTPGQGLQFLFEYFSETQRNKGNFPGRFSGRQFSNSRSEMNVSTLELGDSALYLCASSFSGLAGGTKETQYFGPGTRLLVL.

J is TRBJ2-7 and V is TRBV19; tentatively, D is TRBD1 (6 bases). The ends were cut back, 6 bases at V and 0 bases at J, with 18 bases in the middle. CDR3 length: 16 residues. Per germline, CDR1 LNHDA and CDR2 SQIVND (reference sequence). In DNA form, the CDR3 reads TGTGCCAGTAGCTTCGCGTCCGGGACACCCTCCTACGAGCAGTACTTC. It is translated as CASSFASGTPSYEQYF.

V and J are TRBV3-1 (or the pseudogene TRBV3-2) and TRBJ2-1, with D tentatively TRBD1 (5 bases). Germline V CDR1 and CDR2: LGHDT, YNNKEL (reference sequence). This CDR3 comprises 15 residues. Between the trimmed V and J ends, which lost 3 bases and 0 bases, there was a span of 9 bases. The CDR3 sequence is CASSQTVSSYNEQFF. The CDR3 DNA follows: TGTGCCAGCAGCCAGACAGTGAGCTCCTACAATGAGCAGTTCTTC.

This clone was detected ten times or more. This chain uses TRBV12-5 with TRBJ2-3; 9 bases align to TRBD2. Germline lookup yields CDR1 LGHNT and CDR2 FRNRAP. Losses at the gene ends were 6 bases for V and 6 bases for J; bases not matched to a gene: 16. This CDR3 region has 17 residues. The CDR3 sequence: CASGPLGQAGGSDTQYF. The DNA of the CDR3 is TGTGCTAGTGGCCCCCTGGGGCAAGCGGGAGGTTCGGATACGCAGTATTTT. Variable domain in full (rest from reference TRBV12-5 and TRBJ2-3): DARVTQTPRHKVTEMGQEVTMRCQPILGHNTVFWYRQTMMQGLELLAYFRNRAPLDDSGMPKDRFSAEMPDATLATLKIQPSEPRDSAVYFCASGPLGQAGGSDTQYFGPGTRLTVL.

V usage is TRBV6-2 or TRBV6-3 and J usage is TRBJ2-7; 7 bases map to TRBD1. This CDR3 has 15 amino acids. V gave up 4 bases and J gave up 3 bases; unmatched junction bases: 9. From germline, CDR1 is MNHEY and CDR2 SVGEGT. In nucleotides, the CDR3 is TGTGCCAGCAGTTCCCGCGAGGGGGCAGTCTACGAGCAGTACTTC. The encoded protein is CASSSREGAVYEQYF.

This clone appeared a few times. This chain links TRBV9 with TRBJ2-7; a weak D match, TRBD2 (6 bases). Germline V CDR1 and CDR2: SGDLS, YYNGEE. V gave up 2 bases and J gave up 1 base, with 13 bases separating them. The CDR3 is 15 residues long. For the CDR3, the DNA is TGTGCCAGCAGCGTTGGGGGGAGTTCTTCCTACGAGCAGTACTTC. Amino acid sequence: CASSVGGSSSYEQYF. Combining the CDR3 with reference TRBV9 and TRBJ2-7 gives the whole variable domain DSGVTQTPKHLITATGQRVTLRCSPRSGDLSVYWYQQSLDQGLQFLIQYYNGEERAKGNILERFSAQQFPDLHSELNLSSLELGDSALYFCASSVGGSSSYEQYFGPGTRLTVT.

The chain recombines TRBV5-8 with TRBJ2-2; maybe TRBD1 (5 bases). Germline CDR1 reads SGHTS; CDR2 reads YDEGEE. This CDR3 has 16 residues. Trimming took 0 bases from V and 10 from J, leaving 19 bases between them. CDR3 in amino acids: CASSLGQPSSLKELFF. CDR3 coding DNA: TGTGCCAGCAGCTTGGGACAGCCTAGTAGTCTGAAGGAGCTGTTTTTT.

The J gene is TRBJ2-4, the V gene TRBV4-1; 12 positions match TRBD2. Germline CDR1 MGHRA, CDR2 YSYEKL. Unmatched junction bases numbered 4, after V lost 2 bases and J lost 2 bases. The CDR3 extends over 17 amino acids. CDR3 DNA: TGCGCCAGCAGCCAACCTACTAGCGGGAGGCCCAAAAACATTCAGTACTTC. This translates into CASSQPTSGRPKNIQYF.

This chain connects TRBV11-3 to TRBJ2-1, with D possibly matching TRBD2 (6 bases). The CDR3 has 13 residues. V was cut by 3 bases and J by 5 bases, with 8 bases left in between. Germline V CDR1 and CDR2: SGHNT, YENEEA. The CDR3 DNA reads TGTGCCAGCAGCTTCGAGCGGGACAATGAGCAGTTCTTC. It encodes CASSFERDNEQFF.

In nucleotides, the CDR3 is TGTGCCACCAGCAGAGGGGGGCAGGCAATATATACGAGCGAGCAGTACTTC. It is translated as CATSRGGQAIYTSEQYF. The rearrangement joins TRBV15 to TRBJ2-7; tentatively, D is TRBD1 (6 bases). The CDR3 loop spans 17 amino acids. Between the trimmed V and J ends, which lost 1 base and 6 bases, there was a span of 22 bases. Germline lookup yields CDR1 LNHNV and CDR2 YYDKDF (reference sequence).

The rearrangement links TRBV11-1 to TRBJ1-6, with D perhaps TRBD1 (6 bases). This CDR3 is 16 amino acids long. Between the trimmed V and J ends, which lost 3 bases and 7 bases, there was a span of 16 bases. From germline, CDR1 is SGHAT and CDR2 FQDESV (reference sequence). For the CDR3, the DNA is TGTGCCAGCAGCTTGGGGGGGCCTGGACGGAATTCACCCCTCCACTTT. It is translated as CASSLGGPGRNSPLHF.

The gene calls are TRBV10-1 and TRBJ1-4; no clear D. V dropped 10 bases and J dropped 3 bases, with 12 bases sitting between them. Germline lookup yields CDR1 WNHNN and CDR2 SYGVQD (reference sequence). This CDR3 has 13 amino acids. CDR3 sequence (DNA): TGCGCCACCCAAGACGGGGCTAATGAAAAACTGTTTTTT. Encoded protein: CATQDGANEKLFF.

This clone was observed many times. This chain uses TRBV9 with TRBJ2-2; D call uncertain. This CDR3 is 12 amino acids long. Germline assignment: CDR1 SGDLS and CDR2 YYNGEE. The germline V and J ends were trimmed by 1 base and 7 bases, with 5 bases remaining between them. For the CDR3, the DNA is TGTGCCAGCAGCGTACACGGCGGGGAGCTGTTTTTT. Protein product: CASSVHGGELFF.

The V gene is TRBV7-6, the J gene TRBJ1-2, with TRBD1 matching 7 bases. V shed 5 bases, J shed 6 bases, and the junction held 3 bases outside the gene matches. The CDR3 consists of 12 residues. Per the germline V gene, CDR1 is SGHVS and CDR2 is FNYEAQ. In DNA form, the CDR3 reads TGTGCCAGCAGCCAGGGGGTGGATGGCTACACCTTC. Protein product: CASSQGVDGYTF. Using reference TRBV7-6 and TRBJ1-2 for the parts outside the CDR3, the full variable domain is GAGVSQSPRYKVTKRGQDVALRCDPISGHVSLYWYRQALGQGPEFLTYFNYEAQQDKSGLPNDRFSAERPEGSISTLTIQRTEQRDSAMYRCASSQGVDGYTFGSGTRLTVV.

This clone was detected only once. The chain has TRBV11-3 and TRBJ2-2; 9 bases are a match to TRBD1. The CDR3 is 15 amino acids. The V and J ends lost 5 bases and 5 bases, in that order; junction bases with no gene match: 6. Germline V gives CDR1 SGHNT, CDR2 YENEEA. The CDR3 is CASSIRDRVTGELFF. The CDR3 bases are TGTGCCAGCAGCATCCGGGACAGGGTGACCGGGGAGCTGTTTTTT.

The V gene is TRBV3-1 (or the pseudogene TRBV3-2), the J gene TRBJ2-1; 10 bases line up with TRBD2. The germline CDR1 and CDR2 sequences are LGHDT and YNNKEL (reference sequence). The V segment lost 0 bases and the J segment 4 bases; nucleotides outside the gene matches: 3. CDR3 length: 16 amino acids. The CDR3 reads CASSQEGTSVYNEQFF. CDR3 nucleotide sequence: TGTGCCAGCAGCCAAGAAGGGACTAGCGTGTACAATGAGCAGTTCTTC.

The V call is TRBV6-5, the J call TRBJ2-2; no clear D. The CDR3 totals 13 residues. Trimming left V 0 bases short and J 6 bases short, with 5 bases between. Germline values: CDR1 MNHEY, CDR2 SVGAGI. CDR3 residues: CASSYSAAGELFF. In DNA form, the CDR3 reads TGTGCCAGCAGTTACTCCGCAGCCGGGGAGCTGTTTTTT.

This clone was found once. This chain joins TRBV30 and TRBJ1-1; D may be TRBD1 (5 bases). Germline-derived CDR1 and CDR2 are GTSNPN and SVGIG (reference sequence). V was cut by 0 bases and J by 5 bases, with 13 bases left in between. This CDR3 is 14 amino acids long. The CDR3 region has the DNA TGTGCCTGGAGTGTATCCGGGGGAGGAACTGAAGCTTTCTTT. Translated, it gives CAWSVSGGGTEAFF.